Listed here are 15 T cell receptor beta chains from one sample, sequenced in a study of regulatory T cells in long-lasting Graves disease. According to the study, TCR beta libraries were built with iRepertoire HTBI primers and CDR3-region Arm-PCR. TCRdb reprocessed the multiplex PCR reads via MiXCR and lists one record per CDR3 protein. The sample lists 400,000 to 500,000 distinct CDR3 sequences, around a fifth seen once, with 6.5% to 9% in the top ten. Time point of the sample: persistent/refractory GD, antithyroid drugs over 5 years with positive TRAb. From PBMCs, RNA was extracted and then used to make the TCR library. This specimen was peripheral blood mononuclear cells (PBMCs), taken when the disease was refractory, from a patient treated with antithyroid drugs. The receptor set was obtained from a female donor with Graves disease.

This clonotype was recorded at least ten times. This chain uses TRBV27 with TRBJ1-5, with no clear D. Deletions cut 0 bases from V and 3 bases from J, with 6 bases between. The CDR3 runs 14 residues. CDR1 is MNHEY and CDR2 is SMNVEV in the germline V gene (reference sequence). CDR3 in DNA: TGTGCCAGCAGTTTATCTCCCGCCAATCAGCCCCAGCATTTT. Translating gives CASSLSPANQPQHF.

Many counts were recorded for this clonotype. CDR3 bases: TGTGCCAGCAGGGGAGCCCAGGGGACCGGGGAGCTGTTTTTT. It is translated as CASRGAQGTGELFF. This chain joins TRBV12-3 or TRBV12-4 and TRBJ2-2; D possibly corresponds to TRBD1 (6 bases). The CDR3 spans 14 residues. V dropped 6 bases and J dropped 5 bases, with 13 bases sitting between them.

This clonotype was recorded only once. The chain employs TRBV7-2 and TRBJ2-6; the D gene is possibly TRBD1 (6 bases). Looked up from germline, CDR1 is SGHTA and CDR2 is FQGNSA. The CDR3 runs to 18 residues. V was trimmed by 1 base and J by 0 bases, leaving 13 bases between them. As DNA, the CDR3 is TGTGCCAGCAGCTTAGAGGGACAAACAAGCTCTGGGGCCAACGTCCTGACTTTC. Residues: CASSLEGQTSSGANVLTF.

To note about this clonotype: A single base separates this from a much larger clone, so it may be a read error. This chain uses TRBV19 with TRBJ1-1, with D possibly matching TRBD1 (5 bases). CDR3 length: 16 residues. Germline values: CDR1 LNHDA, CDR2 SQIVND (reference sequence). The CDR3 region has the DNA TGTGCCAGTTGTATAGGAGACAGCGGCTTAAACACTGAAGCTTTCTTT. Amino acid sequence: CASCIGDSGLNTEAFF.

In this sample, this clonotype turned up a few times. The rearrangement joins TRBV4-1 to TRBJ2-7, with D possibly matching TRBD1 (5 bases). The germline V gene has CDR1 MGHRA and CDR2 YSYEKL. Deletions cut 1 base from V and 2 bases from J, with 15 bases between. The CDR3 is 16 residues long. The CDR3: CASSQGRGSAPYEQYF. For the CDR3, the DNA is TGCGCCAGCAGCCAAGGAAGGGGATCAGCCCCCTACGAGCAGTACTTC.

The chain recombines TRBV9 with TRBJ1-2; TRBD1 is a possible D gene (6 bases). Germline CDR1 is SGDLS and CDR2 is YYNGEE. There are 14 residues in the CDR3. With 0 bases removed from V and 6 bases from J, the gap between germline ends came to 12 bases. The CDR3 coding sequence is TGTGCCAGCAGCGTAGGGGGGGCAGCTAATGGCTACACCTTC. It encodes CASSVGGAANGYTF.

V and J are TRBV5-5 and TRBJ1-6, with unresolved D. Per germline, CDR1 SGHKS and CDR2 YYEKEE (reference sequence). CDR3 length: 14 amino acids. Trimming took 4 bases from V and 10 from J, leaving 15 bases between them. DNA for the CDR3: TGTGCCAGCAGCGCCTTAGATGGGTGGTCACCCCTCCACTTT. Translation: CASSALDGWSPLHF. The full variable domain, rest sourced from reference TRBV5-5 and TRBJ1-6, is DAGVTQSPTHLIKTRGQQVTLRCSPISGHKSVSWYQQVLGQGPQFIFQYYEKEERGRGNFPDRFSARQFPNYSSELNVNALLLGDSALYLCASSALDGWSPLHFGNGTRLTVT.

The chain couples TRBV28 to TRBJ2-1; 8 positions agree with TRBD1. V shed 6 bases, J shed 0 bases, and the junction held 13 bases outside the gene matches. This CDR3 is built from 18 residues. Germline assignment: CDR1 MDHEN and CDR2 SYDVKM. The CDR3 region has the DNA TGTGCCAGCAGAACCGGGACAGGTCTCGTCTACTCCTACAATGAGCAGTTCTTC. Amino acid sequence: CASRTGTGLVYSYNEQFF.

The chain links TRBV5-1 to TRBJ1-3, with D perhaps TRBD1 (6 bases). Trimming took off 3 bases at V and 0 bases at J, with 10 bases between the two ends. The CDR3 length is 15 residues. Germline loops: CDR1 SGHRS, CDR2 YFSETQ. The DNA for the CDR3 is TGCGCCAGCAGCTGTCGGGACATCTCTGGAAACACCATATATTTT. This translates into CASSCRDISGNTIYF.

V usage is TRBV30 and J usage is TRBJ2-7, with D unclear. Germline V gene sequence: CDR1 GTSNPN, CDR2 SVGIG (reference sequence). V gave up 8 bases and J gave up 2 bases, with 10 bases separating them. The CDR3 contains 11 residues. For the CDR3, the DNA is TGTGCCGCCCAGAAAACCTACGAGCAGTACTTC. This translates into CAAQKTYEQYF.

This clonotype was counted at least ten times. CDR3 loop: CASSLVAGGEAFF. DNA of the CDR3: TGTGCCAGCAGCCTCGTGGCGGGTGGTGAAGCTTTCTTT. The V call is TRBV11-2, the J call TRBJ1-1; D is undetermined. The CDR3 is 13 amino acids. The germline gives CDR1 SGHAT, CDR2 FQNNGV. V was clipped by 5 bases and J by 7 bases, with 14 bases between them. Complete variable domain (other parts from reference TRBV11-2 and TRBJ1-1): EAGVAQSPRYKIIEKRQSVAFWCNPISGHATLYWYQQILGQGPKLLIQFQNNGVVDDSQLPKDRFSAERLKGVDSTLKIQPAKLEDSAVYLCASSLVAGGEAFFGQGTRLTVV.

About this clonotype itself: A read error may explain this, as a much larger clone is one base away. The chain couples TRBV3-1 to TRBJ2-5; 7 positions agree with TRBD1. The CDR3 spans 19 residues. The trim removed 0 bases at V and 1 base at J, leaving 14 bases unmatched. The germline V gene encodes CDR1 LGHDT and CDR2 YNNKEL (reference sequence). CDR3 DNA sequence: TGTGCCAGCAGCCAAGAATGGGGGTATGCCGGGACAGCCCAAGAGACCCAGTACTTC. It yields the protein CASSQEWGYAGTAQETQYF.

There are many counts of this clonotype. As DNA, the CDR3 is TGTGCCAGCAGCCCCCAGCCGGAGACCCAGTACTTC. Encoded protein: CASSPQPETQYF. The chain is built from TRBV3-1 and TRBJ2-5; D is unclear. Trimming removed 4 bases at V and 5 bases at J, with 8 bases between. In germline, CDR1 is LGHDT, CDR2 YNNKEL (reference sequence). This CDR3 region has 12 residues.

The chain carries TRBV29-1 and TRBJ2-2, with D perhaps being TRBD1 or TRBD2 (6 bases each). Germline CDR1 and CDR2: SQVTM and ANQGSEA. The CDR3 covers 15 residues. V lost 6 bases, J lost 3 bases, and 17 bases lay in between. The CDR3 nucleotides are TGCAGCGTGCCCGAGGGGGGCGCCCACACCGGGGAGCTGTTTTTT. This gives the protein CSVPEGGAHTGELFF.

This clonotype has a count of ten or more. The rearrangement links TRBV10-3 to TRBJ2-5; the D gene is possibly TRBD2 (6 bases). V lost 5 bases, J lost 2 bases, and 9 bases lay in between. Germline loops: CDR1 ENHRY, CDR2 SYGVKD. This CDR3 has 13 amino acids. In nucleotides, the CDR3 is TGTGCCATCAGTATGGGGGGACAAGAGACCCAGTACTTC. Translating gives CAISMGGQETQYF.